This TCR beta chain was sequenced for a study of blood T cell repertoires in COVID-19. Repertoires were generated with immunoSEQ multiplex PCR, while TCRdb's copy carries only in-frame clones and drops some. Of 150,000 to 200,000 clones in the sample, approximately 81% were seen once. CDR1 SGHTA and CDR2 FQGTGA come from the germline V gene. CDR3 length equals 14 residues. Trimming pared 3 bases from V and 5 bases from J, leaving 13 bases between. The chain uses TRBV7-3 and TRBJ1-1; D unclear. The clonotype comes from a man aged 35 to 55 with acute or convalescent COVID-19. Input material: peripheral blood. CDR3: CASSFGGSGTEAFF. The DNA of the CDR3 is TGTGCCAGCAGCTTCGGAGGATCAGGTACTGAAGCTTTCTTT.